One sample yielded the 16 T cell receptor beta chains listed below, sequenced in a study of cytomegalovirus exposure and HLA in healthy donors. It was with 60 Vbeta and 13 Jbeta primers that the PCR ran. Profiled with immunoSEQ multiplex PCR; TCRdb holds only in-frame clones, not every one. This sample has under 150,000 clones, with roughly three quarters found just once. Sequencing was done on a sample of PBMCs. All receptors derive from a woman in her forties or fifties in good health and CMV-seronegative.

This chain joins TRBV29-1 and TRBJ1-5; 10 bases match TRBD1. V dropped 5 bases and J dropped 7; count of bases not matched to a gene: 5. CDR1 is SQVTM, CDR2 ANQGSEA, per germline. There are 13 residues in the CDR3. CDR3 DNA: TGCAGCGTTAGGGACAGGGGAGAACAGCCCCAGCATTTT. Protein sequence: CSVRDRGEQPQHF.

The CDR3 sequence is CASSLETTGTSGGPSYEQYF. The CDR3 nucleotides are TGTGCCAGCAGCTTAGAAACTACCGGGACTAGCGGGGGCCCTTCCTACGAGCAGTACTTC. V and J are TRBV11-2 and TRBJ2-7; the match to TRBD2 covers 14 bases. Germline V gene data show CDR1 as SGHAT and CDR2 as FQNNGV. The CDR3 totals 20 residues. V trimming: 0 bases; J trimming: 1 base; junction bases outside the gene matches: 11.

This clone was found once. The chain has TRBV30 and TRBJ1-2; possibly TRBD1 for D (6 bases). The length of the CDR3 is 15 residues. Deletions cut 2 bases from V and 1 base from J, with 14 bases between. The germline CDR1 and CDR2 sequences are GTSNPN and SVGIG (reference sequence). The CDR3 DNA reads as TGTGCCTGGAGTTTTACCGGACAGATTAACTATGGCTACACCTTC. Translating gives CAWSFTGQINYGYTF.

J is TRBJ1-6 and V is TRBV15, with unresolved D. Germline assignment: CDR1 LNHNV and CDR2 YYDKDF (reference sequence). CDR3 size: 15 residues. With 0 bases removed from V and 7 bases from J, the gap between germline ends came to 10 bases. The CDR3 here is CATSRDSVPNSPLHF. The DNA for the CDR3 is TGTGCCACCAGCAGAGATAGCGTACCAAATTCACCCCTCCACTTT.

This chain uses TRBV27 with TRBJ2-3, with 8 bases fitting TRBD1. The germline V gene has CDR1 MNHEY and CDR2 SMNVEV (reference sequence). The CDR3 has 15 residues. With 5 bases clipped from V and 6 bases from J, the junction kept 10 bases outside the gene matches. CDR3 bases: TGTGCCAGCAGTCCACAGGGGGTATCAAGGGATACGCAGTATTTT. Its translation: CASSPQGVSRDTQYF.

The genes are TRBV4-3 and TRBJ1-1; 8 bases line up with TRBD1. The junction had 8 bases not matched to a gene; V was cut back by 2 bases and J by 6 bases. Germline CDR1 and CDR2: LGHNA and YSLEER. The CDR3 loop spans 15 amino acids. CDR3 in amino acids: CASSQPGQGFAEAFF. DNA for the CDR3: TGCGCCAGCAGCCAACCAGGACAGGGATTCGCTGAAGCTTTCTTT.

This sequence joins TRBV7-8 and TRBJ2-7; D ambiguous. Germline CDR1 SGHVS, CDR2 FQNEAQ. Between the trimmed V and J ends, which lost 1 base and 3 bases, there was a span of 4 bases. The CDR3 runs to 12 residues. The CDR3 region has the DNA TGTGCCAGCAGCTTAGGCAGCTACGAGCAGTACTTC. Translation gives CASSLGSYEQYF.

The genes are TRBV7-9 and TRBJ2-7; TRBD2 is a possible D gene (5 bases). The CDR3 is made up of 16 amino acids. Germline CDR1 SEHNR, CDR2 FQNEAQ (reference sequence). The V gene lost 1 base and the J gene lost 2 bases, with 15 bases spanning the gap. CDR3 sequence: CASSLGSGVTTYEQYF. The CDR3 DNA follows: TGTGCCAGCAGCTTAGGAAGCGGAGTGACAACCTACGAGCAGTACTTC.

This clone has more than one count but fewer than ten. CDR3 nucleotide sequence: TGTGCCAGCAGTTTCACAGGGTCTAGCACCGGGGAGCTGTTTTTT. Protein sequence: CASSFTGSSTGELFF. The chain recombines TRBV28 with TRBJ2-2; the D gene is possibly TRBD1 (6 bases). V was pared by 3 bases and J by 4 bases, with 12 bases between. Germline-derived CDR1 and CDR2 are MDHEN and SYDVKM. This CDR3 region has 15 residues.

The chain couples TRBV9 to TRBJ2-6, with TRBD2 matching over 7 bases. The CDR3 spans 18 residues. V shed 0 bases, J shed 0 bases, and the junction held 6 bases outside the gene matches. The V gene's germline CDR1 is SGDLS and CDR2 YYNGEE. CDR3 sequence (DNA): TGTGCCAGCAGCGTAGGGGGAGGGGCTAGCTCTGGGGCCAACGTCCTGACTTTC. Amino acid sequence: CASSVGGGASSGANVLTF.

The gene calls are TRBV4-1 and TRBJ1-5; TRBD1 aligns across 7 bases. The germline V gene has CDR1 MGHRA and CDR2 YSYEKL. This CDR3 comprises 19 residues. The V segment lost 1 base and the J segment 0 bases; nucleotides outside the gene matches: 12. The CDR3 protein is CASSQGTIQGILSNQPQHF. CDR3 nucleotide sequence: TGCGCCAGCAGCCAAGGCACCATACAGGGGATACTTAGCAATCAGCCCCAGCATTTT.

This clone came up a few times. An end of the junction differs from the germline gene, which may be a read error. Other DNA sequences from this sample encode an identical CDR3 as well. The chain is built from TRBV5-4 and TRBJ2-6; the match to TRBD1 covers 8 bases. Germline V lookup: CDR1 SGHNT, CDR2 YYREEE (reference sequence). The CDR3 length is 16 residues. DNA of the CDR3: TGCGCCAGCAGCCAAGACAGGGGATCTGGGGCCAACGTCCTGACTTTC. This sequence encodes CASSQDRGSGANVLTF. Full variable domain (remainder filled in from reference TRBV5-4 and TRBJ2-6): ETGVTQSPTHLIKTRGQQVTLRCSSQSGHNTVSWYQQALGQGPQFIFQYYREEENGRGNFPPRFSGLQFPNYSSELNVNALELDDSALYLCASSQDRGSGANVLTFGAGSRLTVL.

The CDR3 DNA reads as TGCGCCAGCAGCTTAGGGACTCCGAGCTCTGGAAACACCATATATTTT. Its translation: CASSLGTPSSGNTIYF. This chain joins TRBV5-1 and TRBJ1-3; possibly TRBD1 for D (5 bases). The germline gives CDR1 SGHRS, CDR2 YFSETQ. Trimming cost V 2 bases and J 0 bases, with 12 bases left between them. The CDR3 sequence is 16 residues long.

The chain couples TRBV27 to TRBJ2-1, with TRBD2 matching 10 bases. The germline V gene encodes CDR1 MNHEY and CDR2 SMNVEV (reference sequence). V dropped 0 bases and J dropped 2; count of bases not matched to a gene: 1. The CDR3 loop spans 16 amino acids. CDR3 nucleotides: TGTGCCAGCAGTTTATCGAGCGGGGGGGCCTACAATGAGCAGTTCTTC. Protein: CASSLSSGGAYNEQFF.

This chain joins TRBV29-1 and TRBJ2-7, with TRBD1 matching over 8 bases. Germline V gives CDR1 SQVTM, CDR2 ANQGSEA. Germline trimming cut 4 bases from V and 9 bases from J; bases unmatched to any gene: 8. The CDR3 runs to 12 residues. The CDR3 bases are TGCAGCGTTGTAGGACAGGGCAAGGCGCAGTACTTC. Protein product: CSVVGQGKAQYF.

CDR3 DNA: TGTGCCAGCAGCTTAGCGAAGGGACTAGCGGGAGCGAACACCGGGGAGCTGTTTTTT. This gives the protein CASSLAKGLAGANTGELFF. The J gene is TRBJ2-2, the V gene TRBV7-6, with 14 bases that match TRBD2. After removal of 0 bases from V and 0 bases from J, the junction contained 3 bases not matched to a gene. Germline CDR1 reads SGHVS; CDR2 reads FNYEAQ. This CDR3 comprises 19 residues.